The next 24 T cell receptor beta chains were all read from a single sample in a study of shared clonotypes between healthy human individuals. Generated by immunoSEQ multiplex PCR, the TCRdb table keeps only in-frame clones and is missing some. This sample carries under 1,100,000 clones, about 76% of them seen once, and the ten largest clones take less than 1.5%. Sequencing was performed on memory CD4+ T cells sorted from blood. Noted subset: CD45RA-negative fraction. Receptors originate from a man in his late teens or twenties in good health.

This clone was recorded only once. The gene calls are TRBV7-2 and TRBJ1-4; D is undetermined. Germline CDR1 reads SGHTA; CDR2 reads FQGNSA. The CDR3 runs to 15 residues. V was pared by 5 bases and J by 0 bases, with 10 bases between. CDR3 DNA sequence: TGTGCCAGCAGCGAAAGATCCACAACTAATGAAAAACTGTTTTTT. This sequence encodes CASSERSTTNEKLFF.

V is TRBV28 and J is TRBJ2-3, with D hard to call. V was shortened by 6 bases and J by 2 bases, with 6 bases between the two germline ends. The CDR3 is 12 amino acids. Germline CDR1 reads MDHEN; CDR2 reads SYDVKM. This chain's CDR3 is CASRSTTDTQYF. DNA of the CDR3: TGTGCCAGCAGATCCACCACAGATACGCAGTATTTT. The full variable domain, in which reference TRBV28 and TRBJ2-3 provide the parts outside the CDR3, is DVKVTQSSRYLVKRTGEKVFLECVQDMDHENMFWYRQDPGLGLRLIYFSYDVKMKEKGDIPEGYSVSREKKERFSLILESASTNQTSMYLCASRSTTDTQYFGPGTRLTVL.

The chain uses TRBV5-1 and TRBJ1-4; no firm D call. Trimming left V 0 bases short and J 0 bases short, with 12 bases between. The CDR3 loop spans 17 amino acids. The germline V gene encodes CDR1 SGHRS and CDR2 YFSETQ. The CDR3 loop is CASSLGQDLATNEKLFF. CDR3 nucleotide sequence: TGCGCCAGCAGCTTGGGGCAGGATCTTGCAACTAATGAAAAACTGTTTTTT.

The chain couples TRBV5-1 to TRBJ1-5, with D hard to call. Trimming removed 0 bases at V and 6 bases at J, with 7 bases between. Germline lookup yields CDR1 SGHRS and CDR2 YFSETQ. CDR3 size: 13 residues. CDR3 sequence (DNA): TGCGCCAGCAGCTTGGATGACGGTCAGCCCCAGCATTTT. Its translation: CASSLDDGQPQHF.

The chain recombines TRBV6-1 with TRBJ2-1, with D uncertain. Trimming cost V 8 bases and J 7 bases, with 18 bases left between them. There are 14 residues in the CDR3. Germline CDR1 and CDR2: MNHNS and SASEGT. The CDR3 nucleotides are TGTGCCAGCCCGAGGCAGGCAAGTGGGAATGAGCAGTTCTTC. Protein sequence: CASPRQASGNEQFF.

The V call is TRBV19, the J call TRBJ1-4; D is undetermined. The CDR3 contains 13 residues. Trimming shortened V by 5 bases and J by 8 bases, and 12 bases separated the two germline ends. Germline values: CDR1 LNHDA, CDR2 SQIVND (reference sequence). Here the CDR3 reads CASSGEVWEKLFF. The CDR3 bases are TGTGCCAGTAGTGGTGAGGTGTGGGAAAAACTGTTTTTT.

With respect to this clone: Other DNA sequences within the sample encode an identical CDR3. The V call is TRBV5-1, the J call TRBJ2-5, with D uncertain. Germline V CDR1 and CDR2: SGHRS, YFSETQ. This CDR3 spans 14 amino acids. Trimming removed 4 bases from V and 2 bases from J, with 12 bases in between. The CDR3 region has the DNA TGCGCCAGCAGCCCCGGCGGCAGTCAAGAGACCCAGTACTTC. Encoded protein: CASSPGGSQETQYF.

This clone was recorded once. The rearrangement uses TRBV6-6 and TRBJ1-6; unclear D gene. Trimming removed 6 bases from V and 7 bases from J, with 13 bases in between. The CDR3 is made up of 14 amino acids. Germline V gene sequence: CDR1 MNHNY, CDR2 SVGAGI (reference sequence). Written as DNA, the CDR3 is TGTGCCAGCAGCCAGCTAACAACCAATTCACCCCTCCACTTT. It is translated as CASSQLTTNSPLHF.

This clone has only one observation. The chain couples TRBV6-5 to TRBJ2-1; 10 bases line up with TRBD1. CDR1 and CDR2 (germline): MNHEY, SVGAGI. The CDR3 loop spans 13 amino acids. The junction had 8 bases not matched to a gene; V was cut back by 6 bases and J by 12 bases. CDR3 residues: CASSPGQGRGQFF. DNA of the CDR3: TGTGCCAGCAGCCCGGGACAGGGGAGGGGGCAGTTCTTC.

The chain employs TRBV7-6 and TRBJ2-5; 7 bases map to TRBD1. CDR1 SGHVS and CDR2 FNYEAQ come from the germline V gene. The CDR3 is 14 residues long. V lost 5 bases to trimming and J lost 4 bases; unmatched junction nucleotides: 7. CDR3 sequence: CASSPPTGVETQYF. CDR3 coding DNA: TGTGCCAGCAGCCCGCCTACAGGGGTAGAGACCCAGTACTTC.

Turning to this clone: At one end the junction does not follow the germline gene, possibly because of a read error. The CDR3 DNA sequence: TGTGCTAGCACCCAGGAGACCCAGTACTTC. Amino acids: CASTQETQYF. The genes are TRBV7-7 and TRBJ2-5; D is ambiguous. CDR3 size: 10 residues. The germline CDR1 and CDR2 sequences are SSHAT and FNYEAQ (reference sequence).

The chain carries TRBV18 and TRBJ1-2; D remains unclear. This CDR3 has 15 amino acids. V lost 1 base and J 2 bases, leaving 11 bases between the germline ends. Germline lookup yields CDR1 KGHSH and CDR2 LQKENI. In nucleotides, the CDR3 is TGTGCCAGCTCACCACTGGATCAGAACAACTATGGCTACACCTTC. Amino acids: CASSPLDQNNYGYTF. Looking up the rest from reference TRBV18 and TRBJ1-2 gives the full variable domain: NAGVMQNPRHLVRRRGQEARLRCSPMKGHSHVYWYRQLPEEGLKFMVYLQKENIIDESGMPKERFSAEFPKEGPSILRIQQVVRGDSAAYFCASSPLDQNNYGYTFGSGTRLTVV.

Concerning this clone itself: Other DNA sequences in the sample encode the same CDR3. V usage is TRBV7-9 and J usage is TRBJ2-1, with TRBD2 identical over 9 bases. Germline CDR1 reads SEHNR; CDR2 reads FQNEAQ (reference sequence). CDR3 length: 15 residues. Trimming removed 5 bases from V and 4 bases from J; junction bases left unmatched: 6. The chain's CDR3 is CASSRLAGGYNEQFF. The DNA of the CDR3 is TGTGCCAGCAGCCGACTGGCGGGGGGGTACAATGAGCAGTTCTTC.

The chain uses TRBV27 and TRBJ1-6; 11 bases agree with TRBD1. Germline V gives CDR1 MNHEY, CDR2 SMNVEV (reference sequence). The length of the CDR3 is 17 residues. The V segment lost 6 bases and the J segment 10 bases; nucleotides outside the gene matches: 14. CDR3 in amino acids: CASRFTGTGGIGSPLHF. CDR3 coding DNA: TGTGCCAGCAGATTCACCGGGACAGGGGGTATTGGCTCACCCCTCCACTTT.

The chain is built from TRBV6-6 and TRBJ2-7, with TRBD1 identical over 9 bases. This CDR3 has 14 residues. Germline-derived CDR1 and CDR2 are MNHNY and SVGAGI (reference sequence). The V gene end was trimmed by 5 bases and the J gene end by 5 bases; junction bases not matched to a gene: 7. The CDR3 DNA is TGTGCCAGCAGTGGCTGGGACAGGGACCACGAGCAGTACTTC. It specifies CASSGWDRDHEQYF.

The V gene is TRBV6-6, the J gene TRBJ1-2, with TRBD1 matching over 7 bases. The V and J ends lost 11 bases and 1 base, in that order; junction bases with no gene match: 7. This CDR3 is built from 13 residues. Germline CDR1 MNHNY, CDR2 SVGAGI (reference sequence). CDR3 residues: CAGKPGGNYGYTF. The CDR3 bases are TGTGCCGGGAAACCAGGGGGTAACTATGGCTACACCTTC.

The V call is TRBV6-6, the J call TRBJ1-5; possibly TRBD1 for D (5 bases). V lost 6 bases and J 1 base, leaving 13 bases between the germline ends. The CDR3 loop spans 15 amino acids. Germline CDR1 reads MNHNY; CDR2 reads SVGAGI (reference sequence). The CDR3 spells CASSLDSKSNQPQHF. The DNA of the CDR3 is TGTGCCAGCAGCCTTGACAGTAAAAGCAATCAGCCCCAGCATTTT.

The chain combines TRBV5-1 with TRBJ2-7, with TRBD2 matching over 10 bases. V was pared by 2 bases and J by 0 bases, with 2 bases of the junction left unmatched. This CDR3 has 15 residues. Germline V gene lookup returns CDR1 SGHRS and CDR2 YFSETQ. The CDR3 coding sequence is TGCGCCAGCAGCTTTAGCGGGGGGCCCTCCTACGAGCAGTACTTC. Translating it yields CASSFSGGPSYEQYF.

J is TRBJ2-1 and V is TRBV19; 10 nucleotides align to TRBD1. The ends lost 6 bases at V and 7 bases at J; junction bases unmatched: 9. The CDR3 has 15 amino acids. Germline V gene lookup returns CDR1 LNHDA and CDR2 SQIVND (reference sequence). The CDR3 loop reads CASRSPGQGSNEQFF. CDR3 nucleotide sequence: TGTGCCAGTAGAAGTCCGGGACAGGGGAGTAATGAGCAGTTCTTC.

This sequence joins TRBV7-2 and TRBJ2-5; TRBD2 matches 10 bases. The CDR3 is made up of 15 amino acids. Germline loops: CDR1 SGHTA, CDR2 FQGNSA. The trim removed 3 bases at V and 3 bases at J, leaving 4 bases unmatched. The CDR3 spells CASSFGTSGEETQYF. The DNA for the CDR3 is TGTGCCAGCAGCTTCGGAACTAGCGGGGAAGAGACCCAGTACTTC.

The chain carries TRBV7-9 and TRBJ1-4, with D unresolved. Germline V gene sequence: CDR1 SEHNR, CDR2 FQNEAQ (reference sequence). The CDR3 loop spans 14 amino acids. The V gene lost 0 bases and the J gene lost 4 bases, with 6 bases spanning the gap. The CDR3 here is CASSLAWVNEKLFF. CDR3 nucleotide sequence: TGTGCCAGCAGCTTAGCCTGGGTTAATGAAAAACTGTTTTTT.

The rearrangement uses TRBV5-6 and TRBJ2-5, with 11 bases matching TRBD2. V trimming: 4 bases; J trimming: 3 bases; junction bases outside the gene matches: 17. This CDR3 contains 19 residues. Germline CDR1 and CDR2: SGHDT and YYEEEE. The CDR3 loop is CASSPGAFRLAGTEETQYF. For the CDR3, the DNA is TGTGCCAGCAGCCCCGGGGCTTTTAGACTAGCGGGGACCGAAGAGACCCAGTACTTC.

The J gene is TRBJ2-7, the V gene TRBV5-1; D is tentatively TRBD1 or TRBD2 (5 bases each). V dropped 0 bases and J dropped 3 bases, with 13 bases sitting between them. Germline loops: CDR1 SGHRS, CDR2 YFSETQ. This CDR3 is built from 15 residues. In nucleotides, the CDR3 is TGCGCCAGCAGCTTGGTGGGGCAGGGAGACTACGAGCAGTACTTC. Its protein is CASSLVGQGDYEQYF.

In DNA form, the CDR3 reads TGTGCCAGCACCTCCTTGGGGGGCTACACCTTC. It yields the protein CASTSLGGYTF. V is TRBV2 and J is TRBJ1-2; D is ambiguous. Trimming shortened V by 7 bases and J by 8 bases, and 11 bases separated the two germline ends. CDR3 length equals 11 residues. Germline V gene sequence: CDR1 SNHLY, CDR2 FYNNEI.